What follows are 16 T cell receptor beta chains derived from one specimen sequenced in a study of blood T cell repertoires in COVID-19. This table comes from immunoSEQ multiplex PCR, and its TCRdb copy is limited to in-frame clones, with some not included. The sample carries some 180,000 clones, roughly 78% recorded once. Sequencing input: peripheral blood. These receptors originate from a woman aged 80 or over with active or convalescent COVID-19.

Concerning this clone itself: The junction does not match germline at one end; this may be a read error. The V and J genes are TRBV5-1 and TRBJ2-2, with TRBD1 as a possible D gene (5 bases). Per germline, CDR1 SGHRS and CDR2 YFSETQ. The CDR3 consists of 16 residues. This CDR3 reads CASSLRGRRNAGELFF. The CDR3 DNA reads TGCGCCAGCAGCTTGAGGGGCCGAAGGAACGCCGGGGAGCTGTTTTTT.

J is TRBJ1-1 and V is TRBV6-4; D gene ambiguous. The length of the CDR3 is 13 residues. V lost 3 bases and J 4 bases, leaving 9 bases between the germline ends. Germline values: CDR1 MRHNA, CDR2 SNTAGT. CDR3 in DNA: TGTGCCAGCAGTGAAGGAGGGTCCACTGAAGCTTTCTTT. As protein: CASSEGGSTEAFF.

The chain links TRBV18 to TRBJ1-2; no clear D. The V and J ends lost 1 base and 8 bases respectively, with 8 bases between them. Germline values: CDR1 KGHSH, CDR2 LQKENI. This CDR3 has 12 amino acids. The CDR3 is CASSPRLGGYTF. The CDR3 nucleotides read TGTGCCAGCTCACCACGGTTGGGCGGCTACACCTTC.

Worth noting for this clone: Relative to the germline gene, one junction end is altered; a read error may explain this. The V gene is TRBV3-1 (or the pseudogene TRBV3-2), the J gene TRBJ2-5; 8 bases fit TRBD1. The CDR3 is 15 residues long. Germline V gene lookup returns CDR1 LGHDT and CDR2 YNNKEL (reference sequence). CDR3 nucleotide sequence: TGTGCCAGCAGCCAAGATCCGGCGACAGGGGAAATTCGCGACTTC. Translated, it gives CASSQDPATGEIRDF.

This clone was recorded only once. The CDR3 DNA reads TGTGCCAGTAGTATAGTTTGGGGCGGTGAGCAGTTCTTC. Translating gives CASSIVWGGEQFF. This chain connects TRBV19 to TRBJ2-1, with D perhaps matching TRBD1 (5 bases). V lost 1 base and J 9 bases, leaving 10 bases between the germline ends. Germline loops: CDR1 LNHDA, CDR2 SQIVND (reference sequence). This CDR3 region has 13 residues.

The rearrangement links TRBV29-1 to TRBJ1-3, with 8 bases that match TRBD1. The CDR3 has 14 residues. Losses at the gene ends were 6 bases for V and 2 bases for J; bases not matched to a gene: 6. Germline values: CDR1 SQVTM, CDR2 ANQGSEA. This CDR3 is CSVALGQAGNTIYF. The CDR3 region has the DNA TGCAGCGTCGCCTTGGGACAGGCTGGAAACACCATATATTTT.

The chain has TRBV9 and TRBJ2-6; 9 bases map to TRBD1. The V and J ends lost 1 base and 0 bases, in that order; junction bases with no gene match: 5. CDR1 and CDR2 from the germline V gene are SGDLS and YYNGEE. The CDR3 runs to 18 residues. CDR3 in amino acids: CASSVSGTGPSGANVLTF. DNA of the CDR3: TGTGCCAGCAGCGTATCCGGGACAGGGCCCTCTGGGGCCAACGTCCTGACTTTC. The full variable domain, in which reference TRBV9 and TRBJ2-6 provide the parts outside the CDR3, is DSGVTQTPKHLITATGQRVTLRCSPRSGDLSVYWYQQSLDQGLQFLIQYYNGEERAKGNILERFSAQQFPDLHSELNLSSLELGDSALYFCASSVSGTGPSGANVLTFGAGSRLTVL.

This rearrangement joins TRBV30 to TRBJ1-5; 7 bases map to TRBD1. V shed 5 bases, J shed 0 bases, and the junction held 4 bases outside the gene matches. CDR3 length: 14 residues. Germline values: CDR1 GTSNPN, CDR2 SVGIG (reference sequence). CDR3 protein: CAWQTGDSNQPQHF. The CDR3 nucleotides read TGTGCCTGGCAAACAGGGGATAGCAATCAGCCCCAGCATTTT.

This chain links TRBV4-3 with TRBJ1-6; 7 nucleotides align to TRBD1. The J segment lost 13 bases and the V segment lost 0 bases, leaving 9 bases of the junction unmatched. The CDR3 runs to 15 residues. The germline V gene has CDR1 LGHNA and CDR2 YSLEER. The CDR3 protein is CASSQDKGGPRPLHF. As DNA, the CDR3 is TGCGCCAGCAGCCAAGATAAAGGGGGCCCCAGGCCCCTCCACTTT.

The chain is built from TRBV6-6 and TRBJ2-5, with TRBD1 matching over 10 bases. Germline CDR1 reads MNHNY; CDR2 reads SVGAGI (reference sequence). V dropped 5 bases and J dropped 5; count of bases not matched to a gene: 14. The CDR3 runs 17 residues. The CDR3 is CASSQNALTGGSETQYF. The CDR3 DNA follows: TGTGCCAGCAGTCAGAATGCCCTGACAGGGGGCAGCGAGACCCAGTACTTC.

This clone was observed a few times. Other DNA sequences in the sample encode the same CDR3. The chain has TRBV5-1 and TRBJ2-7, with D perhaps matching TRBD2 (5 bases). CDR3 size: 14 residues. Germline CDR1 is SGHRS and CDR2 is YFSETQ. V lost 1 base, J lost 0 bases, and 8 bases lay in between. The CDR3 bases are TGCGCCAGCAGCTTGACGGGGAGCTCCTACGAGCAGTACTTC. Protein: CASSLTGSSYEQYF.

The chain uses TRBV24-1 and TRBJ1-1; D might be TRBD1 (6 bases). The V gene's germline CDR1 is KGHDR and CDR2 SFDVKD. The CDR3 is 15 amino acids. V dropped 7 bases and J dropped 4 bases, with 18 bases sitting between them. The CDR3 sequence: CATRGYRDLVTEAFF. The CDR3, as DNA: TGTGCCACCAGGGGATACAGGGACCTGGTCACTGAAGCTTTCTTT.

This chain connects TRBV28 to TRBJ2-7, with a tentative D call TRBD1 (5 bases). V dropped 6 bases and J dropped 0 bases, with 12 bases sitting between them. This CDR3 is 14 amino acids long. Germline CDR1 is MDHEN and CDR2 is SYDVKM. In DNA form, the CDR3 reads TGTGCCAGCAGAGCCACAGGCCTCTCCTACGAGCAGTACTTC. It encodes CASRATGLSYEQYF. Using reference TRBV28 and TRBJ2-7 for the parts outside the CDR3, the full variable domain is DVKVTQSSRYLVKRTGEKVFLECVQDMDHENMFWYRQDPGLGLRLIYFSYDVKMKEKGDIPEGYSVSREKKERFSLILESASTNQTSMYLCASRATGLSYEQYFGPGTRLTVT.

Only a few counts were recorded for this clone. The V call is TRBV5-6, the J call TRBJ2-7, with D possibly matching TRBD1 (6 bases). V was clipped by 0 bases and J by 8 bases, with 18 bases between them. The CDR3 is 15 amino acids. Germline V gene data show CDR1 as SGHDT and CDR2 as YYEEEE. CDR3 protein: CASSLEGHWVIQQYF. The CDR3 bases are TGTGCCAGCAGCTTGGAGGGACACTGGGTCATTCAGCAGTACTTC. The full variable domain, in which reference TRBV5-6 and TRBJ2-7 provide the parts outside the CDR3, is DAGVTQSPTHLIKTRGQQVTLRCSPKSGHDTVSWYQQALGQGPQFIFQYYEEEERQRGNFPDRFSGHQFPNYSSELNVNALLLGDSALYLCASSLEGHWVIQQYFGPGTRLTVT.

J is TRBJ1-1 and V is TRBV7-7, with 7 nucleotides matching TRBD1. Looked up from germline, CDR1 is SSHAT and CDR2 is FNYEAQ (reference sequence). This CDR3 has 15 residues. V lost 5 bases to trimming and J lost 4 bases; unmatched junction nucleotides: 10. The CDR3 region is CASSKINRGATEAFF. CDR3 bases: TGTGCCAGCAGCAAAATAAACAGGGGAGCCACTGAAGCTTTCTTT.

This clone was seen a handful of times. V gene TRBV19 combines with J gene TRBJ1-1; no reliable D call. V was clipped by 6 bases and J by 2 bases, with 10 bases between them. The germline CDR1 and CDR2 sequences are LNHDA and SQIVND (reference sequence). The CDR3 length is 13 residues. CDR3 in DNA: TGTGCCAGTAGGCCGGAGATCAACACTGAAGCTTTCTTT. Its translation is CASRPEINTEAFF.